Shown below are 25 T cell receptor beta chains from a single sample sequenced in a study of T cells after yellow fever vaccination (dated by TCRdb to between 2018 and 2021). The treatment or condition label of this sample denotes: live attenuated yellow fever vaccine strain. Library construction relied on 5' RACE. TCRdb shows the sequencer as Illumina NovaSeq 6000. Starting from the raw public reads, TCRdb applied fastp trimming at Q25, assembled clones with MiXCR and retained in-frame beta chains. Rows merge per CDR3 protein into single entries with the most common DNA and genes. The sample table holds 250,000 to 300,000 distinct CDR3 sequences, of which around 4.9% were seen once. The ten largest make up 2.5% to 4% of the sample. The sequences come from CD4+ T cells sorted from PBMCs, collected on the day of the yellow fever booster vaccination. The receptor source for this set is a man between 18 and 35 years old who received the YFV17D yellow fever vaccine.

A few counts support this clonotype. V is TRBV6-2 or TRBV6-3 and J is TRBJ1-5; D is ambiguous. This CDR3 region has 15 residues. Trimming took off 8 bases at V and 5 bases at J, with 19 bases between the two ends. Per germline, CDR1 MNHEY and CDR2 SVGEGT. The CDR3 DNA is TGTGCCAGCCGCCCCCATTTGGGTCGGGATCAGCCCCAGCATTTT. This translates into CASRPHLGRDQPQHF.

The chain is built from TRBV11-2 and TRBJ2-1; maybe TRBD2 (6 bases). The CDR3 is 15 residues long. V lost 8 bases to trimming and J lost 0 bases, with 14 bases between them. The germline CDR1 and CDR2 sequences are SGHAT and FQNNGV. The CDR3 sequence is CASAHGGSSYNEQFF. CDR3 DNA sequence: TGTGCCAGCGCCCATGGGGGGAGCTCCTACAATGAGCAGTTCTTC.

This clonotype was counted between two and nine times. The CDR3 loop reads CSAIERVAGGIEQFF. CDR3 DNA sequence: TGCAGTGCTATCGAGAGGGTAGCGGGGGGAATTGAGCAGTTCTTC. This chain joins TRBV20-1 and TRBJ2-1; 10 bases map to TRBD2. There are 15 residues in the CDR3. Germline CDR1 is DFQATT and CDR2 is SNEGSKA (reference sequence). Unmatched junction bases numbered 12, after V lost 4 bases and J lost 9 bases.

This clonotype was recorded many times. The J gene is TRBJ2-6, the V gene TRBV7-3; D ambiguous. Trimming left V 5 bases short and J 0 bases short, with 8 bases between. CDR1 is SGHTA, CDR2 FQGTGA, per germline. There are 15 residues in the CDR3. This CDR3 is CASSRSRSGANVLTF. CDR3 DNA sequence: TGTGCCAGCAGCCGATCGCGCTCTGGGGCCAACGTCCTGACTTTC.

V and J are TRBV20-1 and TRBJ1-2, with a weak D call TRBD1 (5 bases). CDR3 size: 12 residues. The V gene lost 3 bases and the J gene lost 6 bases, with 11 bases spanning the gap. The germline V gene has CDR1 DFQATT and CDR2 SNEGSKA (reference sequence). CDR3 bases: TGCAGTGCTAGTACAGGTTCGAATGGCTACACCTTC. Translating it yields CSASTGSNGYTF.

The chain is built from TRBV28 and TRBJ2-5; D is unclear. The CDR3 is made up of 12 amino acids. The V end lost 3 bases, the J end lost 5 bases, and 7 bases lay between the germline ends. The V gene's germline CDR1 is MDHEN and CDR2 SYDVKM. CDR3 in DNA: TGTGCCAGCAGTTTGTCCACGGAGACCCAGTACTTC. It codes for CASSLSTETQYF.

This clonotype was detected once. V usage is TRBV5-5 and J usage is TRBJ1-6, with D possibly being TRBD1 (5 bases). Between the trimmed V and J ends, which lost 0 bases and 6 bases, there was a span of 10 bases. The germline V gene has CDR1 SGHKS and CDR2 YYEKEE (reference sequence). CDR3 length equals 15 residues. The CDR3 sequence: CASSLDQGGNSPLHF. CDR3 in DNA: TGTGCCAGCAGCTTGGATCAGGGTGGTAATTCACCCCTCCACTTT.

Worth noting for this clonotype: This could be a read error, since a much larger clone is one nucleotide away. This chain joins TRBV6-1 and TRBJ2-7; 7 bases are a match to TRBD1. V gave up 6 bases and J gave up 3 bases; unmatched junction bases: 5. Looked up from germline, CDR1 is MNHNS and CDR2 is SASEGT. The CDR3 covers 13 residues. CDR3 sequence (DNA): TGTGCCAGCAGCTCGGGACAGAACTACGAGCAGTACTTC. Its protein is CASSSGQNYEQYF.

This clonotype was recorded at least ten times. CDR3: CAIRERGAVETQYF. Here the CDR3 DNA reads TGTGCCATCCGCGAACGGGGGGCCGTGGAGACCCAGTACTTC. V usage is TRBV10-3 and J usage is TRBJ2-5; D might be TRBD2 (7 bases). CDR1 is ENHRY, CDR2 SYGVKD, per germline. The ends were cut back, 8 bases at V and 5 bases at J, with 18 bases in the middle. The CDR3 is 14 residues long.

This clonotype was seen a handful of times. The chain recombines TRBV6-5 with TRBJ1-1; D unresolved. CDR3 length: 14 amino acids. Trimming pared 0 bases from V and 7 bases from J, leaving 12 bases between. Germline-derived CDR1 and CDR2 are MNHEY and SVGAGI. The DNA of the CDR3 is TGTGCCAGCAGTTACTCACCGTTTGGATTTGAAGCTTTCTTT. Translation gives CASSYSPFGFEAFF.

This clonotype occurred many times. The CDR3 sequence is CSVEYATGIGADTQYF. The CDR3 nucleotides read TGCAGCGTTGAATACGCGACAGGGATCGGCGCAGATACGCAGTATTTT. V gene TRBV29-1 combines with J gene TRBJ2-3, with 7 bases identical to TRBD1. The CDR3 has 16 residues. V was pared by 2 bases and J by 4 bases, with 12 bases of the junction left unmatched. Germline-derived CDR1 and CDR2 are SQVTM and ANQGSEA.

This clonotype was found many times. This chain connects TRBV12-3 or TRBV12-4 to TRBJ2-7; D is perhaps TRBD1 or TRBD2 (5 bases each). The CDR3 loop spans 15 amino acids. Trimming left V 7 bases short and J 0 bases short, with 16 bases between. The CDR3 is CASTPLGGSSYEQYF. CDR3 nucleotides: TGTGCCAGCACCCCTCTTGGGGGTAGCTCCTACGAGCAGTACTTC.

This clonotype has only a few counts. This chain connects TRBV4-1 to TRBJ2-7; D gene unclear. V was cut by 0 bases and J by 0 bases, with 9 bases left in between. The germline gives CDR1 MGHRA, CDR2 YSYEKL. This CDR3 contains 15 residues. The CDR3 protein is CASSQEHGSSYEQYF. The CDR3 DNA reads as TGCGCCAGCAGCCAAGAGCACGGAAGCTCCTACGAGCAGTACTTC.

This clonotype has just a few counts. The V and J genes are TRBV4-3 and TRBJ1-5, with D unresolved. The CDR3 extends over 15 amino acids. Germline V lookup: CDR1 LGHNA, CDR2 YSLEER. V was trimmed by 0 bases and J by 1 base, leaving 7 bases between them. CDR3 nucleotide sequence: TGCGCCAGCAGCCAAGAAGGAAACAGCAATCAGCCCCAGCATTTT. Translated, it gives CASSQEGNSNQPQHF.

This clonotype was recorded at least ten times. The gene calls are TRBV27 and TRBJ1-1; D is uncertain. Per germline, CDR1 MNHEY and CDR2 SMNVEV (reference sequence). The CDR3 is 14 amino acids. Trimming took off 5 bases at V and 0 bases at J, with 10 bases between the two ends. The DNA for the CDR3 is TGTGCCAGCAGTCGGGAAGGAATGAACACTGAAGCTTTCTTT. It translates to CASSREGMNTEAFF.

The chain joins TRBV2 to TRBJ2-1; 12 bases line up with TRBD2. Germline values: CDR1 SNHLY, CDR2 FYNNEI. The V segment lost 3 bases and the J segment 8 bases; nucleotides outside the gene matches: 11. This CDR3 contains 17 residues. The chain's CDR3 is CASSDGLLAGGYDEQFF. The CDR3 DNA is TGTGCCAGCAGTGACGGCCTGCTAGCGGGGGGGTATGATGAGCAGTTCTTC.

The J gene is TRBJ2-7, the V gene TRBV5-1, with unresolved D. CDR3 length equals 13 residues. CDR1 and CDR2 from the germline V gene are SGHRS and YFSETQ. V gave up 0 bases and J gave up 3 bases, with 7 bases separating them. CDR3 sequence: CASSLEWGYEQYV. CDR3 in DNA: TGCGCCAGCAGCTTGGAGTGGGGCTACGAGCAGTACGTC.

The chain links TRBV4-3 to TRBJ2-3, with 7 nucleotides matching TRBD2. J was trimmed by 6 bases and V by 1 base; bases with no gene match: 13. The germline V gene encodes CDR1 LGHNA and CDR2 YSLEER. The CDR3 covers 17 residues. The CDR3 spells CASSQGSSTQGGDTQYF. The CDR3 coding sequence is TGCGCCAGCAGCCAAGGATCATCCACCCAGGGAGGGGATACGCAGTATTTT.

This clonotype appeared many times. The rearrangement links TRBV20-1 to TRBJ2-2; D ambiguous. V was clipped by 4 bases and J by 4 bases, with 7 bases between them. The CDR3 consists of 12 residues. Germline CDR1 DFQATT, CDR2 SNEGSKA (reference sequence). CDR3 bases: TGCAGTGCTAACGGGCGCACCGGGGAGCTGTTTTTT. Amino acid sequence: CSANGRTGELFF.

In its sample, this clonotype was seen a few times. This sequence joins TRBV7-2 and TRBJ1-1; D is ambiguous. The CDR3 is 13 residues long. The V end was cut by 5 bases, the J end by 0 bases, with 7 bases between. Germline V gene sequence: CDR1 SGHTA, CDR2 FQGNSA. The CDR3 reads CASSPWMNTEAFF. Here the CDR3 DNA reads TGTGCCAGCAGCCCATGGATGAACACTGAAGCTTTCTTT. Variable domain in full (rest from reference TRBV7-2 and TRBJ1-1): GAGVSQSPSNKVTEKGKDVELRCDPISGHTALYWYRQSLGQGLEFLIYFQGNSAPDKSGLPSDRFSAERTGGSVSTLTIQRTQQEDSAVYLCASSPWMNTEAFFGQGTRLTVV.

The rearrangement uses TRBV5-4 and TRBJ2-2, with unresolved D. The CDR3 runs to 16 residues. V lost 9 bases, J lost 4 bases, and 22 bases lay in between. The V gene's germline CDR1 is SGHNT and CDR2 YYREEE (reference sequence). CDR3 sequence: CATAPKSRPFTGELFF. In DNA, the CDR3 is TGTGCCACCGCCCCCAAGTCCAGGCCATTCACCGGGGAGCTGTTTTTT.

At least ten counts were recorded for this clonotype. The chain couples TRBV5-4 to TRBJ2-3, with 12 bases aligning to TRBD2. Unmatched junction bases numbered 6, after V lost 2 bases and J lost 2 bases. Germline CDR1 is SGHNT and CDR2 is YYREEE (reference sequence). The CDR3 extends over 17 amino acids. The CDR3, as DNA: TGTGCCAGCAGCTTCGGACTAGCGGGGATCTTCACAGATACGCAGTATTTT. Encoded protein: CASSFGLAGIFTDTQYF.

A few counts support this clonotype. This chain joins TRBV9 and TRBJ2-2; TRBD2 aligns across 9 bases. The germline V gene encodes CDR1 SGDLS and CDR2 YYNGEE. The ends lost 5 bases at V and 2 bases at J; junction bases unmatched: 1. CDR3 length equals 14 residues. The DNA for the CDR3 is TGTGCCAGCAGAGCGGGGGGTAACACCGGGGAGCTGTTTTTT. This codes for CASRAGGNTGELFF.

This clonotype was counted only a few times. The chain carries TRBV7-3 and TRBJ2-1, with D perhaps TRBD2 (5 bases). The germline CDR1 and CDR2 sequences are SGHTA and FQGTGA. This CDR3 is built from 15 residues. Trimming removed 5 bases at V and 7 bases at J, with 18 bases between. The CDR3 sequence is CASSLVVARINEQFF. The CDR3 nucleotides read TGTGCCAGCAGCCTCGTGGTAGCGAGAATAAATGAGCAGTTCTTC.

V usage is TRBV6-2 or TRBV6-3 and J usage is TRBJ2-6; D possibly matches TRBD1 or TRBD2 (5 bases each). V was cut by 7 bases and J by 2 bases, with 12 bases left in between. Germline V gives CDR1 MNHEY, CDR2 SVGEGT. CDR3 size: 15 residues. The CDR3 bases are TGTGCCAGCAACAAGAGAGGGGCTGGGGCCAACGTCCTGACTTTC. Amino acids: CASNKRGAGANVLTF.